A selection of T cell receptor beta chains follows, all from one sample in a study of shared clonotypes between healthy human individuals. This table comes from immunoSEQ multiplex PCR, and its TCRdb copy is limited to in-frame clones, with some not included. This table holds roughly 680,000 clones, around 77% found once. Sequencing used memory CD4+ T cells sorted from blood. The receptors shown here come from a woman younger than 45 in good health. The CDR3 runs from the conserved cysteine through the conserved F or W. The D gene is left open where the match is weak. Some rows have no size entry. The others give once, few or many, or a class for an expanded clone.

J,size,D,V,DNA,CDR3
TRBJ2-3,.,TRBD2,TRBV4-2,TGTGCCAGCAGCCAAGATCTAGCGGGAGACACAGATACGCAGTATTTT,CASSQDLAGDTDTQYF
TRBJ1-2,.,.,TRBV6-6,TGTGCCAGCACAGACCAGCGGGGTCGATATGGCTACACCTTC,CASTDQRGRYGYTF
TRBJ2-5,.,.,TRBV7-8,TGTGCCAGCAGCTTATTAGGGACCCCCGGGGAGACCCAGTACTTC,CASSLLGTPGETQYF
TRBJ2-7,.,TRBD1,TRBV6-5,TGTGCCAGCAGGTCCAGCCGGGACAGGGGAACCGAGCAGTACTTC,CASRSSRDRGTEQYF
TRBJ2-7,.,.,TRBV7-8,TGTGCCAGCAGCTTGCAGCGGGACAGCGGCGAGCAGTACTTC,CASSLQRDSGEQYF
TRBJ1-2,.,TRBD1,TRBV6-1,TGTGCCAGCAGTGTTATTCCCCTGGCAGGGGGGTACGGCTACACCTTC,CASSVIPLAGGYGYTF
TRBJ2-7,few,TRBD2,TRBV18,TGTGCCAGCTCATTGGGACTAGCGGGAGGCTCAAGCGAGCAGTACTTC,CASSLGLAGGSSEQYF
TRBJ2-3,.,.,TRBV5-1,TGCGCCAGCAGCTTATTAGGCTCAGCTAGCACAGATACGCAGTATTTT,CASSLLGSASTDTQYF
TRBJ2-1,many,.,TRBV19,TGTGCCAGTAGTACCACAGGTGGGAGCCCGTCGGAGCAGTTCTTC,CASSTTGGSPSEQFF
TRBJ1-3,.,.,TRBV6-6,TGTGCCAGCAGTTACGGCATCAATGGAAACACCATATATTTT,CASSYGINGNTIYF
TRBJ2-3,.,.,TRBV2,TGTGCCAGCAGTGAAGCGAGGGGGGGGAGTGCAGATACGCAGTATTTT,CASSEARGGSADTQYF
TRBJ2-5,.,.,TRBV7-5,TGTGTCAGAAGCTCAGGACTAGCGCAAGAGACCCAGTACTTC,CVRSSGLAQETQYF
TRBJ2-7,.,TRBD2,TRBV5-1,TGCGCCAGCAGCTTGGCGGCGGGGGACTACGAGCAGTACTTC,CASSLAAGDYEQYF
TRBJ1-1,.,.,TRBV28,TGTGCCAGCAGGCGACAGTCGGGGAACACTGAAGCTTTCTTT,CASRRQSGNTEAFF
TRBJ2-7,.,TRBD2,TRBV2,TGTGCCAGCAGTGTATCCGGGACTAGCCGCGAGCAGTACTTC,CASSVSGTSREQYF
TRBJ2-1,once,.,TRBV6-5,TGTGCCAGCAGCTTGACAGAGTCTAACAATGAGCAGTTCTTC,CASSLTESNNEQFF
TRBJ2-3,.,.,TRBV27,TGTGCCAGCGGTTTAGTAGGCAGAACCACAGATACGCAGTATTTT,CASGLVGRTTDTQYF
TRBJ2-3,.,TRBD1,TRBV5-4,TGTGCCAGCAGCTCTAACAGGGGCACTTTTTCAGATACGCAGTATTTT,CASSSNRGTFSDTQYF
TRBJ2-5,few,.,TRBV27,TGTGCCAGCAAGCGAATTGGGGAGACCCAGTACTTC,CASKRIGETQYF
TRBJ2-3,.,TRBD1,TRBV19,TGTGCCAGTAGCCACAGGGGGCTGAGCACAGATACGCAGTATTTT,CASSHRGLSTDTQYF
TRBJ2-1,.,TRBD2,TRBV7-2,TGTGCCAGCAGCTTACGTAGCGGGAGGCAACTTTTGTACAATGAGCAGTTCTTC,CASSLRSGRQLLYNEQFF
TRBJ2-5,.,.,TRBV4-1,TGCGCCAGCAGCCAGAGGCAGGGCAGCCAAGAGACCCAGTACTTC,CASSQRQGSQETQYF
TRBJ1-2,once,.,TRBV29-1,TGCACAAACTCTAAATTACTTCGGGGCTCCTATGGCTACACCTTC,CTNSKLLRGSYGYTF
TRBJ1-3,.,.,TRBV30,TGTGCCTGGAGTCCAACGGCGTCTGGAAACACCATATATTTT,CAWSPTASGNTIYF